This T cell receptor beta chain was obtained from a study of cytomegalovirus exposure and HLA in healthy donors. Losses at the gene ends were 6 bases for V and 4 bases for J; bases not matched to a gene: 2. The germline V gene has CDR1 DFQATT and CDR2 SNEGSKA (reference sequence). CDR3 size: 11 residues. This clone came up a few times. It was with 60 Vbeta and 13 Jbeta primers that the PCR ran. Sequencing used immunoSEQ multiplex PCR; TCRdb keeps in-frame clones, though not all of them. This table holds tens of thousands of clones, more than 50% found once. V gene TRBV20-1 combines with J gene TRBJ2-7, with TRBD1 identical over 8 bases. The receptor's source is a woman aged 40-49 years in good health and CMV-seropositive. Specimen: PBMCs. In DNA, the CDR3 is TGCAGTGCGCGACAGGGGTACGAGCAGTACTTC. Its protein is CSARQGYEQYF.